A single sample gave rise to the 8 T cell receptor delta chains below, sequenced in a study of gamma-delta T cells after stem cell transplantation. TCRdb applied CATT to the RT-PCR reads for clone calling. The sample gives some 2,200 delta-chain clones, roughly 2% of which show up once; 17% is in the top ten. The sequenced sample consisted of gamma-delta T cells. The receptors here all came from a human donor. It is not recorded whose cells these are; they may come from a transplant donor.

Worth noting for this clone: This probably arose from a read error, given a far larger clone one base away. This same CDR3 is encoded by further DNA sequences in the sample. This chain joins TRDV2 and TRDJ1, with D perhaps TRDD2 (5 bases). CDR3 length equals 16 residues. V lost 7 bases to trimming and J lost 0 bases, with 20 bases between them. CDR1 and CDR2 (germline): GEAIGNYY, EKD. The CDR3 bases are TGTGCCTGCGACCCCTACCGCAATTTGTACACCGATAAACTCATCTTT. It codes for CACDPYRNLYTDKLIF.

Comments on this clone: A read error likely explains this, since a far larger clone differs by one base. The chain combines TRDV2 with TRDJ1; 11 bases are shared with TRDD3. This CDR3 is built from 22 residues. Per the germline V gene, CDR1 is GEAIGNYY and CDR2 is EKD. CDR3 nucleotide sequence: TGTGCCTGTGACACCTCCTACTCAACCATTGGGGGATACGCGGGGTACACCGATAAACCCATCTTT. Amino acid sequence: CACDTSYSTIGGYAGYTDKPIF.

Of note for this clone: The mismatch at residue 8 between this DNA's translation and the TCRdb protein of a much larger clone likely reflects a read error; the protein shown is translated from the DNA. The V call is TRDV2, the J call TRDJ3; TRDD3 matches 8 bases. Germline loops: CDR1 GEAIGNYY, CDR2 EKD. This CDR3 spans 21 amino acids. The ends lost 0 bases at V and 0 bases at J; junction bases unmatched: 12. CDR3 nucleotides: TGTGCCTGTGACACCGTGACTGAGGGATACGCGCACTCCTGGGACACCCGACAGATGTTTTTC. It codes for CACDTVTEGYAHSWDTRQMFF.

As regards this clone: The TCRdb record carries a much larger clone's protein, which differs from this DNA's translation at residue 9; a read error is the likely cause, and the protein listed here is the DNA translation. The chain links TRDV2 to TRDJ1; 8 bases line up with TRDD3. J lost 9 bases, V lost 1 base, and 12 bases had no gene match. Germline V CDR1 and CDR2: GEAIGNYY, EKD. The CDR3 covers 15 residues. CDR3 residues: CACDTMGDAHGELIF. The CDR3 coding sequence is TGTGCCTGTGACACAATGGGGGATGCGCATGGGGAACTCATCTTT.

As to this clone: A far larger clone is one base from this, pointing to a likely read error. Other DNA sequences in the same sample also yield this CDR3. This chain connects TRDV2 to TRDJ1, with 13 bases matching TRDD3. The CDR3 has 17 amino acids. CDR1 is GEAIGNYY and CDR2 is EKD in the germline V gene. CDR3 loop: CACDTITGGYATDKLIF. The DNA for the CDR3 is TGTGCCTGCGACACCATTACTGGGGGATACGCGACCGATAAACTCATCTTT.

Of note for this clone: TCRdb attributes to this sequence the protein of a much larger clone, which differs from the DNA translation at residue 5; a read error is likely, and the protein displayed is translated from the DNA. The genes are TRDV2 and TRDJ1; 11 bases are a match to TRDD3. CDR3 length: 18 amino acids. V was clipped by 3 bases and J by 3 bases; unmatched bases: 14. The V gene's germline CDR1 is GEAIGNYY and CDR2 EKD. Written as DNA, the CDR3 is TGTGCCTGTGACGCGTCGTGGGGGATACGCCGGGGGTCCGATAAACTCATCTTT. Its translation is CACDASWGIRRGSDKLIF.

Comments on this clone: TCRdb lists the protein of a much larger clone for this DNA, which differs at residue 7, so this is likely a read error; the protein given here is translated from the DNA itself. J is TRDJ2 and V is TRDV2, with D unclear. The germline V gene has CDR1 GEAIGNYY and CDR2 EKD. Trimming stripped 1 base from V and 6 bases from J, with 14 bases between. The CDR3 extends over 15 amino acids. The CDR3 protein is CACDTLRETPAQLFF. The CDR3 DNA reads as TGTGCCTGTGACACACTGAGGGAGACACCAGCACAACTCTTCTTT.

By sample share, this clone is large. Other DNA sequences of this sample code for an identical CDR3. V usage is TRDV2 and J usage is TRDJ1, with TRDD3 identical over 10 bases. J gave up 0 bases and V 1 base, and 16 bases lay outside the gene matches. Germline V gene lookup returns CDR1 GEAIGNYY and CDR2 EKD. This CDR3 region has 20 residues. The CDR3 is CACDTIQGDMTGGYTDKLIF. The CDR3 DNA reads TGTGCCTGTGACACGATTCAAGGTGACATGACTGGGGGATACACCGATAAACTCATCTTT.